The source of this T cell receptor (beta chain) is a study of blood T cell repertoires in COVID-19. Repertoires were generated with immunoSEQ multiplex PCR, while TCRdb's copy carries only in-frame clones and drops some. The sample has about 64,000 clones; about 79% are singletons. Germline CDR1 reads LGHDT; CDR2 reads YNNKEL (reference sequence). V lost 5 bases to trimming and J lost 3 bases; unmatched junction nucleotides: 3. The CDR3 consists of 13 residues. The receptor comes from an older woman with acute or convalescent COVID-19. This sequence joins TRBV3-1 (or the pseudogene TRBV3-2) and TRBJ1-2; the match to TRBD1 covers 7 bases. The material sequenced was peripheral blood. The CDR3 sequence: CASSSTGDYGYTF. CDR3 nucleotide sequence: TGTGCCAGCAGCTCTACAGGGGACTATGGCTACACCTTC.